This T cell receptor (beta chain) appears in the sequencing data of a study of PD-L1 blockade in urothelial cancer. Study background: Patients had undergone 0 to 3 prior chemotherapy regimens. Among blood samples, the median T cell count was some 140,000. Blood analysis was done at 3 weeks (second dose) and 6 weeks after treatment began.

Germline V CDR1 and CDR2: WNHNN, SYGVQD (reference sequence). The V segment lost 0 bases and the J segment 2 bases; nucleotides outside the gene matches: 4. This CDR3 is built from 15 residues. Synthetic templates analogous to TCR were spiked into all PCRs individually. Repertoires were generated with immunoSEQ multiplex PCR, while TCRdb's copy carries only in-frame clones and drops some. This table has 60,000 or so clones, around 81% appearing once. Stated time point: pretreatment peripheral blood. The TCR comes from an older man with urothelial cancer. The chain has TRBV10-1 and TRBJ2-7, with 7 positions matching TRBD1. Here the sequenced sample was PBMCs, taken around atezolizumab (anti-PD-L1) treatment. The CDR3 DNA reads as TGCGCCAGCAGTGAGTCGTTGACAGGGCCCTACGAGCAGTACTTC. This translates into CASSESLTGPYEQYF.